The next 5 T cell receptor beta chains were all read from a single sample in a study of T cells after yellow fever vaccination. TCRdb ran MiXCR on the 5' RACE reads and lists one entry per CDR3 protein. This table has about 58,000 distinct CDR3 sequences, around 6.5% appearing once. The sample consisted of CD8+ T cells sorted from PBMCs, taken on the day of the first yellow fever vaccination. The receptors shown here come from a man between 18 and 29 years old who received the YFV17D yellow fever vaccine.

This clonotype was detected ten times or more. The chain recombines TRBV20-1 with TRBJ1-5; 8 bases map to TRBD1. Unmatched junction bases numbered 7, after V lost 2 bases and J lost 1 base. This CDR3 region has 16 residues. Germline V gives CDR1 DFQATT, CDR2 SNEGSKA (reference sequence). CDR3: CSARPLGQGSNQPQHF. The CDR3 DNA follows: TGCAGTGCTAGACCCCTCGGACAGGGAAGCAATCAGCCCCAGCATTTT.

This clonotype was seen only a few times. The chain is built from TRBV4-3 and TRBJ2-1; D ambiguous. Trimming cost V 0 bases and J 5 bases, with 20 bases left between them. CDR1 LGHNA and CDR2 YSLEER come from the germline V gene. The CDR3 sequence is 18 residues long. The CDR3 is CASSQDHRIDHYDNEQFF. The CDR3 nucleotides are TGCGCCAGCAGCCAAGATCACCGGATTGACCATTACGACAATGAGCAGTTCTTC.

The chain is built from TRBV12-3 or TRBV12-4 and TRBJ2-3, with D possibly being TRBD1 or TRBD2 (5 bases each). This CDR3 is built from 13 residues. V gave up 0 bases and J gave up 5 bases, with 6 bases separating them. The CDR3 DNA follows: TGTGCCAGCAGTTTAGCGGGGGTAGATACGCAGTATTTT. It is translated as CASSLAGVDTQYF.

The chain links TRBV5-1 to TRBJ2-5, with 11 bases aligning to TRBD2. Germline V gene sequence: CDR1 SGHRS, CDR2 YFSETQ. The CDR3 loop spans 15 amino acids. With 1 base clipped from V and 1 base from J, the junction kept 0 bases outside the gene matches. In DNA, the CDR3 is TGCGCCAGCAGCTTGACTAGCGGGGGCCAAGAGACCCAGTACTTC. This translates into CASSLTSGGQETQYF. Using reference TRBV5-1 and TRBJ2-5 for the parts outside the CDR3, the full variable domain is KAGVTQTPRYLIKTRGQQVTLSCSPISGHRSVSWYQQTPGQGLQFLFEYFSETQRNKGNFPGRFSGRQFSNSRSEMNVSTLELGDSALYLCASSLTSGGQETQYFGPGTRLLVL.

This clonotype was seen many times. The chain is built from TRBV10-3 and TRBJ2-7, with a tentative D call TRBD1 (6 bases). The CDR3 sequence is 13 residues long. Germline V CDR1 and CDR2: ENHRY, SYGVKD. CDR3 loop: CAISDVGAYEQYV. CDR3 DNA sequence: TGTGCCATCAGTGATGTGGGGGCCTATGAGCAGTACGTC.